The rows below give T cell receptor beta chains drawn from one sample of a study of early T cells in non-severe SARS-CoV-2 infection. MiXCR was run by TCRdb on the 5' RACE reads, yielding one entry per CDR3 protein. The sample consists of approximately 97,000 distinct CDR3 sequences, approximately 10% of them appearing once. The sequenced sample was whole blood, obtained at baseline. The receptor set was obtained from an adult who was a healthcare worker with PCR-confirmed SARS-CoV-2 infection or an uninfected control (not recorded which). Each CDR3 is given with its conserved first and last residue. D genes are given only for firm matches. Only part of the rows carry a size: once, few, many, or a class if the clone is expanded.

length: 12
V: TRBV11-2
size: many
J: TRBJ1-1
D: -
CDR3: CASSNTNRGAFF
DNA: TGTGCCAGCAGCAATACCAACCGAGGAGCTTTCTTT

length: 15
V: TRBV7-2
size: -
J: TRBJ2-7
D: -
CDR3: CASSLSGDPAYEQYF
DNA: TGTGCCAGCAGTCTATCAGGGGATCCTGCCTACGAGCAGTACTTC

length: 14
V: TRBV6-1
size: -
J: TRBJ1-2
D: -
CDR3: CASSALQSRYDYTF
DNA: TGTGCCAGCAGTGCATTACAATCCCGGTATGACTACACCTTC

length: 15
V: TRBV29-1
size: many
J: TRBJ2-2
D: -
CDR3: CSVGGTQGNTGELFF
DNA: TGCAGCGTTGGAGGGACTCAGGGGAACACCGGGGAGCTGTTTTTT

length: 12
V: TRBV29-1
size: many
J: TRBJ1-1
D: -
CDR3: CSVEGRDTEAFF
DNA: TGCAGCGTTGAAGGTCGGGACACTGAAGCTTTCTTT

length: 15
V: TRBV5-1
size: -
J: TRBJ1-1
D: -
CDR3: CASSLAAGAGSEAFF
DNA: TGCGCCAGCAGCTTGGCCGCAGGGGCCGGTTCTGAAGCTTTCTTT

length: 16
V: TRBV11-2
size: few
J: TRBJ2-3
D: -
CDR3: CASSLARGWGTDTQYF
DNA: TGTGCCAGCAGCTTAGCAAGGGGGTGGGGCACAGATACGCAGTATTTT

length: 13
V: TRBV10-2
size: few
J: TRBJ2-1
D: -
CDR3: CASSVGSDWEQFF
DNA: TGCGCCAGCAGTGTGGGATCAGACTGGGAGCAGTTCTTC

length: 16
V: TRBV4-3
size: -
J: TRBJ2-2
D: TRBD2
CDR3: CASSRGRGILAGELFF
DNA: TGCGCCAGCAGCCGAGGGCGGGGGATATTGGCCGGGGAGCTGTTTTTT

length: 16
V: TRBV5-8
size: few
J: TRBJ1-4
D: -
CDR3: CASSRWDIATNEKLFF
DNA: TGTGCCAGCAGCCGCTGGGACATTGCAACTAATGAAAAACTGTTTTTT

length: 13
V: TRBV4-3
size: -
J: TRBJ2-5
D: -
CDR3: CASGPLAGETQYF
DNA: TGCGCCAGCGGCCCACTAGCCGGTGAGACCCAGTACTTC

length: 14
V: TRBV28
size: -
J: TRBJ1-2
D: TRBD1
CDR3: CASSFRDRFSGYTF
DNA: TGTGCCAGCAGTTTTCGGGACAGGTTCTCTGGCTACACCTTC

length: 16
V: TRBV19
size: many
J: TRBJ2-4
D: TRBD1
CDR3: CASSPWTGATKNIQYF
DNA: TGTGCCAGTAGCCCCTGGACAGGGGCCACCAAAAACATTCAGTACTTC

length: 14
V: TRBV3-1
size: -
J: TRBJ2-7
D: -
CDR3: CASSQVRDSYEQYF
DNA: TGTGCCAGCAGCCAAGTCAGAGACTCCTACGAGCAGTACTTC

length: 15
V: TRBV7-2
size: few
J: TRBJ1-6
D: TRBD1
CDR3: CASSQSRTGGSPLHF
DNA: TGTGCCAGCAGTCAATCCAGGACAGGGGGTTCACCCCTCCACTTT

length: 14
V: TRBV6-4
size: few
J: TRBJ2-1
D: -
CDR3: CASSVDRNGDEQFF
DNA: TGTGCCAGCAGCGTGGACAGAAACGGCGATGAGCAGTTCTTC

length: 15
V: TRBV7-9
size: many
J: TRBJ1-4
D: -
CDR3: CASSSRDKANEKLFF
DNA: TGTGCCAGCAGCTCAAGGGACAAGGCTAATGAAAAACTGTTTTTT

length: 14
V: TRBV7-2
size: -
J: TRBJ1-1
D: -
CDR3: CASSLVVGAPEAFF
DNA: TGTGCCAGCAGCTTAGTTGTGGGGGCCCCTGAAGCTTTCTTT

length: 13
V: TRBV7-9
size: many
J: TRBJ2-7
D: TRBD1
CDR3: CASSQTGVGEQYF
DNA: TGTGCCAGCAGCCAGACAGGGGTTGGCGAGCAGTACTTC

length: 13
V: TRBV30
size: few
J: TRBJ1-2
D: -
CDR3: CAWRWGSDPGYTF
DNA: TGTGCCTGGAGATGGGGGTCCGATCCTGGCTACACCTTC

length: 13
V: TRBV24-1
size: -
J: TRBJ2-3
D: -
CDR3: CATGVSGTDTQYF
DNA: TGTGCCACCGGGGTGTCAGGCACAGATACGCAGTATTTT

length: 17
V: TRBV29-1
size: few
J: TRBJ2-3
D: -
CDR3: CSVVGLAYRQGTDTQYF
DNA: TGCAGCGTTGTCGGGCTAGCTTATCGTCAAGGTACAGATACGCAGTATTTT

length: 18
V: TRBV15
size: many
J: TRBJ2-3
D: TRBD2
CDR3: CATSRGTSGGTSTDTQYF
DNA: TGTGCCACCAGCAGAGGGACTAGCGGGGGCACTAGCACAGATACGCAGTATTTT

length: 14
V: TRBV19
size: few
J: TRBJ2-6
D: TRBD1
CDR3: CASEKGAGANVLIF
DNA: TGTGCCAGTGAGAAGGGGGCTGGGGCCAACGTCCTGATTTTC

length: 11
V: TRBV29-1
size: once
J: TRBJ2-7
D: TRBD2
CDR3: CSVRLAGEPYF
DNA: TGCAGCGTCCGTCTAGCGGGGGAGCCATACTTC

length: 15
V: TRBV3-1
size: -
J: TRBJ2-5
D: -
CDR3: CASSLSDTYQETQYF
DNA: TGTGCCAGCAGCCTGAGCGACACGTACCAAGAGACCCAGTACTTC

length: 18
V: TRBV12-3/TRBV12-4
size: few
J: TRBJ1-1
D: TRBD1
CDR3: CASSYPRTGEASYTEAFF
DNA: TGTGCCAGCAGCTACCCTCGAACAGGGGAGGCGTCGTACACTGAAGCTTTCTTT

length: 16
V: TRBV6-2/TRBV6-3
size: -
J: TRBJ2-3
D: TRBD2
CDR3: CASNHRRDLSGGTQYF
DNA: TGTGCCAGCAACCACCGACGGGACTTGTCGGGAGGTACGCAGTATTTT

length: 12
V: TRBV29-1
size: -
J: TRBJ2-4
D: -
CDR3: CSALGRRDIQYF
DNA: TGCAGCGCCTTGGGGCGGCGGGACATTCAGTACTTC

length: 13
V: TRBV5-1
size: many
J: TRBJ2-1
D: TRBD2
CDR3: CASSMGTSFEQFF
DNA: TGCGCCAGCAGCATGGGGACTAGCTTTGAGCAGTTCTTC

length: 15
V: TRBV7-2
size: many
J: TRBJ2-7
D: -
CDR3: CASSTLGIPDYEQYF
DNA: TGTGCCAGCAGCACACTGGGGATCCCAGACTACGAGCAGTACTTC

length: 13
V: TRBV29-1
size: many
J: TRBJ2-7
D: TRBD1
CDR3: CSVSGGSWGEQYF
DNA: TGCAGCGTGTCAGGGGGCTCTTGGGGCGAGCAGTACTTC

length: 18
V: TRBV19
size: many
J: TRBJ2-3
D: -
CDR3: CASSYRGNEANQGDTQYF
DNA: TGTGCCAGTAGTTATAGGGGCAACGAGGCGAACCAGGGAGATACGCAGTATTTT

length: 14
V: TRBV5-1
size: few
J: TRBJ2-3
D: -
CDR3: CASSLGQKVDTQYF
DNA: TGTGCCAGCAGCTTAGGGCAGAAGGTGGATACGCAGTATTTT

length: 14
V: TRBV3-1
size: few
J: TRBJ1-1
D: -
CDR3: CASSQNRVNTEAFF
DNA: TGTGCCAGCAGCCAAAACAGGGTGAACACTGAAGCTTTCTTT

length: 13
V: TRBV18
size: -
J: TRBJ1-1
D: -
CDR3: CASSPSSYTEAFF
DNA: TGTGCCAGCTCACCATCCAGCTACACTGAAGCTTTCTTT

length: 15
V: TRBV12-3/TRBV12-4
size: many
J: TRBJ2-4
D: -
CDR3: CASSLRGVGENIQYF
DNA: TGTGCCAGCAGCTTGAGGGGTGTGGGGGAAAACATTCAGTACTTC

length: 16
V: TRBV20-1
size: -
J: TRBJ2-1
D: -
CDR3: CSATLGGTPSYNEQFF
DNA: TGCAGTGCTACCCTCGGTGGGACCCCCTCCTACAATGAGCAGTTCTTC

length: 14
V: TRBV7-2
size: once
J: TRBJ1-2
D: -
CDR3: CASSLDYRSYGYTF
DNA: TGTGCCAGCAGCTTAGATTACAGGAGCTATGGCTACACCTTC

length: 17
V: TRBV3-1
size: few
J: TRBJ2-3
D: TRBD2
CDR3: CASSQGYGGSIEDTQYF
DNA: TGTGCCAGCAGCCAAGGGTACGGCGGGAGTATAGAAGATACGCAGTATTTT

length: 13
V: TRBV20-1
size: -
J: TRBJ2-3
D: TRBD2
CDR3: CSASGTSGLAGYF
DNA: TGCAGTGCCTCCGGGACTAGCGGCCTGGCGGGGTATTTT

length: 14
V: TRBV20-1
size: -
J: TRBJ1-1
D: -
CDR3: CSARGTGSDGEAFF
DNA: TGCAGTGCTAGAGGAACAGGGTCGGATGGTGAAGCTTTCTTT